Below are 4 T cell receptor beta chains sequenced from a single sample in a study of blood T cell repertoires in COVID-19. Assay used: immunoSEQ multiplex PCR; TCRdb lists only in-frame clones, some missing. The data contain approximately 170,000 clones, roughly four fifths of them seen just once; the ten biggest clones take up roughly 7.7%. Sequencing used peripheral blood. These receptors originate from a man aged 35-49 years who had recovered from COVID-19.

The chain links TRBV11-3 to TRBJ1-2; D uncertain. The V end was cut by 2 bases, the J end by 1 base, with 5 bases between. CDR1 is SGHNT, CDR2 YENEEA, per germline. The length of the CDR3 is 13 residues. This chain's CDR3 is CASSLLSNYGYTF. Written as DNA, the CDR3 is TGTGCCAGCAGCTTACTCAGTAACTATGGCTACACCTTC.

There are a few counts of this clone. The chain employs TRBV28 and TRBJ1-2; 7 bases align to TRBD1. The CDR3 runs to 15 residues. Unmatched junction bases numbered 5, after V lost 1 base and J lost 3 bases. Germline CDR1 reads MDHEN; CDR2 reads SYDVKM. In DNA form, the CDR3 reads TGTGCCAGCAGTTTATACTGGGACAGCGACTATGGCTACACCTTC. Translated, it gives CASSLYWDSDYGYTF.

A note on this clone: This specimen includes other DNA sequences encoding the same CDR3. The rearrangement links TRBV6-2 or TRBV6-3 to TRBJ2-6, with D perhaps TRBD2 (6 bases). Germline-derived CDR1 and CDR2 are MNHEY and SVGEGT. The germline V and J ends were trimmed by 2 bases and 0 bases, with 8 bases remaining between them. The CDR3 extends over 16 amino acids. As DNA, the CDR3 is TGTGCCAGCAGTTACCGGAGGGTCTCTGGGGCCAACGTCCTGACTTTC. It is translated as CASSYRRVSGANVLTF.

The chain is built from TRBV5-4 and TRBJ1-1; D is unclear. CDR1 is SGHNT, CDR2 YYREEE, per germline (reference sequence). The length of the CDR3 is 14 residues. The V end lost 1 base, the J end lost 4 bases, and 11 bases lay between the germline ends. The CDR3 DNA sequence: TGTGCCAGCAGCTTGCATTCCGCGGGCACTGAAGCTTTCTTT. This sequence encodes CASSLHSAGTEAFF.